The rows below give T cell receptor beta chains drawn from one sample of a study of metastatic and nonmetastatic thyroid tumors. With MiXCR, TCRdb called clones anew from the PCR reads. The sample holds about 6,500 clones; under 45% are singletons and the top ten take approximately 23%. Material: tumor tissue. The receptors stem from a female donor with papillary thyroid cancer or a benign thyroid nodule (not recorded which). Some clones in this sample may be carry-over from other donors' samples. CDR3s leave out the opening cysteine and the closing phenylalanine or tryptophan. Fields, in order: clone size, J gene, V gene, D gene, CDR3 protein. A D gene is named only where the DNA matches it firmly. Clone size is given for some rows only: seen once, a few or many times, or a class if the clone is expanded.

clone_size: .
j_call: TRBJ2-5
v_call: TRBV30
d_call: TRBD2
cdr3_aa: AWSEASGLQETQY

clone_size: .
j_call: TRBJ1-6
v_call: TRBV11-1
d_call: .
cdr3_aa: ASSYSLSSYNSPLH

clone_size: few
j_call: TRBJ1-2
v_call: TRBV11-2
d_call: .
cdr3_aa: ASSSHRDDSNYGYT

clone_size: once
j_call: TRBJ2-1
v_call: TRBV5-1
d_call: TRBD2
cdr3_aa: ASSWTSGRALNEQF

clone_size: few
j_call: TRBJ1-2
v_call: TRBV6-7
d_call: TRBD1
cdr3_aa: ASPNRDRAYVYT

clone_size: .
j_call: TRBJ2-1
v_call: TRBV6-2/TRBV6-3
d_call: .
cdr3_aa: ASSANSIYNEQF

clone_size: .
j_call: TRBJ2-1
v_call: TRBV11-1
d_call: .
cdr3_aa: ASSFKAQRVKEQF

clone_size: few
j_call: TRBJ2-1
v_call: TRBV7-2
d_call: TRBD2
cdr3_aa: ASRTSGKGEQF

clone_size: few
j_call: TRBJ2-7
v_call: TRBV5-4
d_call: TRBD2
cdr3_aa: ASSLGLSSGSGGHEQY

clone_size: few
j_call: TRBJ2-7
v_call: TRBV28
d_call: TRBD2
cdr3_aa: SSSSWRGSSYEQY

clone_size: few
j_call: TRBJ1-6
v_call: TRBV2
d_call: .
cdr3_aa: ASSEQGLPHSPLH

clone_size: .
j_call: TRBJ2-1
v_call: TRBV7-2
d_call: .
cdr3_aa: ASSLYSFTEHF

clone_size: large
j_call: TRBJ2-7
v_call: TRBV6-1
d_call: .
cdr3_aa: ASRPRWNDYEQY

clone_size: .
j_call: TRBJ1-5
v_call: TRBV30
d_call: .
cdr3_aa: AVGYKPQH

clone_size: .
j_call: TRBJ1-5
v_call: TRBV20-1
d_call: .
cdr3_aa: SARSPHQPQH

clone_size: few
j_call: TRBJ1-2
v_call: TRBV27
d_call: .
cdr3_aa: ASTMSASNYGYT

clone_size: .
j_call: TRBJ2-7
v_call: TRBV15
d_call: .
cdr3_aa: ATSRDRMSSYEQY

clone_size: .
j_call: TRBJ1-3
v_call: TRBV30
d_call: TRBD1
cdr3_aa: AWRDRMGGNTIY

clone_size: few
j_call: TRBJ2-2
v_call: TRBV6-2/TRBV6-3
d_call: .
cdr3_aa: ASRTHGPGELF

clone_size: many
j_call: TRBJ2-1
v_call: TRBV7-2
d_call: .
cdr3_aa: ASSLDRGLWNEQF

clone_size: .
j_call: TRBJ1-6
v_call: TRBV2
d_call: .
cdr3_aa: ASSGNSPLH

clone_size: .
j_call: TRBJ2-3
v_call: TRBV12-3/TRBV12-4
d_call: .
cdr3_aa: ASSLSAPTPRTQY

clone_size: few
j_call: TRBJ1-1
v_call: TRBV2
d_call: .
cdr3_aa: ASSESIMNTEAF

clone_size: .
j_call: TRBJ2-7
v_call: TRBV7-2
d_call: .
cdr3_aa: ASSQSANEQY

clone_size: .
j_call: TRBJ2-7
v_call: TRBV6-5
d_call: .
cdr3_aa: ASRLGRGTYEQY

clone_size: .
j_call: TRBJ2-6
v_call: TRBV4-1
d_call: .
cdr3_aa: ASSQGTGLPGANVLT

clone_size: .
j_call: TRBJ1-1
v_call: TRBV5-1
d_call: .
cdr3_aa: ASKQAPMNTEAF

clone_size: .
j_call: TRBJ2-6
v_call: TRBV30
d_call: .
cdr3_aa: AWSGYGISGANVLT

clone_size: .
j_call: TRBJ2-1
v_call: TRBV12-3/TRBV12-4
d_call: TRBD1
cdr3_aa: ASDRGLSNEQF

clone_size: .
j_call: TRBJ2-7
v_call: TRBV28
d_call: .
cdr3_aa: ASSSTHLTDIRKRFPYEQY

clone_size: .
j_call: TRBJ1-2
v_call: TRBV20-1
d_call: TRBD1
cdr3_aa: STFTGTGDHYGYT

clone_size: .
j_call: TRBJ1-6
v_call: TRBV27
d_call: .
cdr3_aa: AASPTGTYNSPLH

clone_size: .
j_call: TRBJ2-2
v_call: TRBV30
d_call: .
cdr3_aa: AWSVLRPFKNTGELF

clone_size: few
j_call: TRBJ2-1
v_call: TRBV2
d_call: .
cdr3_aa: ASRQDYNDEQF

clone_size: .
j_call: TRBJ2-4
v_call: TRBV18
d_call: .
cdr3_aa: ASSQGTLAKNILY

clone_size: medium-sized
j_call: TRBJ2-3
v_call: TRBV15
d_call: .
cdr3_aa: ATSRVRFRPSTDTQY

clone_size: few
j_call: TRBJ1-3
v_call: TRBV7-9
d_call: .
cdr3_aa: ASSYGEAGNTIY

clone_size: .
j_call: TRBJ2-7
v_call: TRBV18
d_call: .
cdr3_aa: ASHMTGSSYEQY

clone_size: .
j_call: TRBJ2-5
v_call: TRBV24-1
d_call: TRBD1
cdr3_aa: ATSNTGVQETQY

clone_size: once
j_call: TRBJ1-4
v_call: TRBV18
d_call: TRBD1
cdr3_aa: ASSQGQGVTNEKLF